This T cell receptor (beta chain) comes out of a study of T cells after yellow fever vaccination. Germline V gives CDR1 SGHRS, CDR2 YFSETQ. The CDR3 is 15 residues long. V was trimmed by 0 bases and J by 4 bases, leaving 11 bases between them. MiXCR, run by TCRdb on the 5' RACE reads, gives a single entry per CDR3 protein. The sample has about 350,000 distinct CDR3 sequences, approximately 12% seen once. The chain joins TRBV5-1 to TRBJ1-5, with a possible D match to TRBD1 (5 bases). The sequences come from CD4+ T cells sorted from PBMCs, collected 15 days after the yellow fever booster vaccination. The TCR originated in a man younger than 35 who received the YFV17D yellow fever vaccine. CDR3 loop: CASSLGDWGNQPQHF. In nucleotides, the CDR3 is TGCGCCAGCAGCTTGGGGGACTGGGGGAATCAGCCCCAGCATTTT.